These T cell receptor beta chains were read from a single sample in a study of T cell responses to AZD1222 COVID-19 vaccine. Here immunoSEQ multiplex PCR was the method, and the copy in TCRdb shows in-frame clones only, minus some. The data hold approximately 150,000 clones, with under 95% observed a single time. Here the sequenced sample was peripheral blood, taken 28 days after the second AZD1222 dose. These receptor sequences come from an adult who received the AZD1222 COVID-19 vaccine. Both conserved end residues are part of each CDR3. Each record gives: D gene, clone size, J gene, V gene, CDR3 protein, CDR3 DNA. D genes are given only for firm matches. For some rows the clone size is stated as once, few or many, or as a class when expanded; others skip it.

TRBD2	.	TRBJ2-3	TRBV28	CASSRWALAGAGSTDTQYF	TGTGCCAGCAGTCGCTGGGCACTAGCGGGAGCAGGGAGCACAGATACGCAGTATTTT
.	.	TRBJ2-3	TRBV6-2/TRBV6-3	CASSYVVQQLTSTDTQYF	TGTGCCAGCAGTTACGTGGTCCAGCAACTCACTAGCACAGATACGCAGTATTTT
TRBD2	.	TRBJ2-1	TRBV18	CASSLLSGSSYNEQFF	TGTGCCAGCTCACTCCTGAGCGGGAGCTCCTACAATGAGCAGTTCTTC
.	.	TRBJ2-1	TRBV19	CASSIDLARYNEQFF	TGTGCCAGTAGTATAGATCTGGCCAGATACAATGAGCAGTTCTTC
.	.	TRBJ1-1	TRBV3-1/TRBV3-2	CASSQEDRGPEQGEAFF	TGTGCCAGCAGCCAAGAAGACCGGGGTCCCGAACAAGGTGAAGCTTTCTTT
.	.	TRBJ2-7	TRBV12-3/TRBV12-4	CASSFSASEQYF	TGTGCCAGCAGTTTTTCAGCATCCGAGCAGTACTTC
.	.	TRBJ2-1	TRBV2	CASSGTDYNEQFF	TGTGCCAGCAGTGGGACAGACTACAATGAGCAGTTCTTC
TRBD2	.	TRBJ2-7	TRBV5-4	CASSRDYGALEQYF	TGTGCCAGCAGCCGGGACTACGGTGCACTCGAGCAGTACTTC
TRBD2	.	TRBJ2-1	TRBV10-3	CAIGTSGRSYNEQFF	TGTGCCATCGGGACTAGCGGGAGATCCTACAATGAGCAGTTCTTC
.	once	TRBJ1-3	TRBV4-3	CASSQDRRSSGNTIYF	TGCGCCAGCAGCCAAGATAGGCGGTCCTCTGGAAACACCATATATTTT
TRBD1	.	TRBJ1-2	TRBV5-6	CASSLGDSIYGYTF	TGTGCCAGCAGCTTGGGGGACAGCATCTATGGCTACACCTTC
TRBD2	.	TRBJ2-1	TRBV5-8	CASNPFNLRGDDEQFF	TGTGCCAGCAACCCTTTTAATCTGCGGGGGGACGATGAGCAGTTCTTC
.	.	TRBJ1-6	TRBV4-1	CASSQEMGGSYNSPLHF	TGCGCCAGCAGCCAAGAGATGGGAGGGTCCTATAATTCACCCCTCCACTTT
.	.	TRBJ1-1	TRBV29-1	CSVEAWPMNTEAFF	TGCAGCGTTGAGGCTTGGCCTATGAACACTGAAGCTTTCTTT
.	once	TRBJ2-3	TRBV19	CASSKQRDTQYF	TGTGCCAGTAGTAAACAGAGAGATACGCAGTATTTT
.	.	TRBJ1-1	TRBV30	CAWQIQGNTEAFF	TGTGCCTGGCAAATACAGGGAAACACTGAAGCTTTCTTT
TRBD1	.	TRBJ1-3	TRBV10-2	CASSSGQGANTIYF	TGCGCCAGCAGCTCGGGACAGGGGGCGAACACCATATATTTT
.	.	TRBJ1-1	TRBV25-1	CASSESAGTEAFF	TGTGCCAGCAGTGAATCGGCAGGGACTGAAGCTTTCTTT
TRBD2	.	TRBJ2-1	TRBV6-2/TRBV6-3	CASSLEGTSGRRLYNEQFF	TGTGCCAGCAGTTTGGAAGGGACTAGCGGGAGGAGGCTTTACAATGAGCAGTTCTTC
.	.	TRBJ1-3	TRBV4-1	CASSQDRTRNTIYF	TGCGCCAGCAGCCAAGATCGGACCAGAAACACCATATATTTT
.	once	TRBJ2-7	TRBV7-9	CASSLFGGQYF	TGTGCCAGCAGCCTCTTTGGGGGGCAGTACTTC
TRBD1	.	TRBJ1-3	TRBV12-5	CAGGTGQGGGNTIYF	TGTGCTGGAGGGACAGGGCAGGGTGGAGGAAACACCATATATTTT
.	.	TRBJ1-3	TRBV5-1	CASSLGASGNTIYF	TGCGCCAGCAGCTTGGGGGCATCAGGAAACACCATATATTTT
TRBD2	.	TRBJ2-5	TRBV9	CASNQLAGGEQETQYF	TGTGCCAGCAACCAACTAGCGGGAGGCGAACAAGAGACCCAGTACTTC
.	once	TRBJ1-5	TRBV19	CASSIDRGDPQHF	TGTGCCAGTAGTATAGATCGAGGAGATCCCCAGCATTTT
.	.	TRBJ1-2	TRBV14	CASSQGDRYYGYTF	TGTGCCAGCAGCCAAGGGGACCGATACTATGGCTACACCTTC
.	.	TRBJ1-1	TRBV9	CASSVAGSFNTEAFF	TGTGCCAGCAGCGTAGCGGGGTCTTTCAACACTGAAGCTTTCTTT
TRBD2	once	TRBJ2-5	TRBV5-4	CASSLGLAQETQYF	TGTGCCAGCAGCTTGGGACTAGCACAAGAGACCCAGTACTTC
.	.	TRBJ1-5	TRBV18	CASSAGLDFRQPQHF	TGTGCCAGCTCAGCAGGCCTTGATTTTCGGCAGCCCCAGCATTTT
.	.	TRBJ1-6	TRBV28	CASSPWRGVDNSPLHF	TGTGCCAGCAGTCCATGGAGGGGGGTGGATAATTCACCCCTCCACTTT
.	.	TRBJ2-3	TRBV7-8	CASSRRMSGPTATDTQYF	TGTGCCAGCAGTCGCAGGATGTCCGGGCCCACGGCCACAGATACGCAGTATTTT
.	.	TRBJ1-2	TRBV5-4	CASSGGSTGERNYGYTF	TGTGCCAGCAGCGGCGGGTCCACAGGTGAAAGGAACTATGGCTACACCTTC
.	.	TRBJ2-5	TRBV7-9	CASSLTGLGETQYF	TGTGCCAGCAGCTTAACGGGGCTCGGAGAGACCCAGTACTTC
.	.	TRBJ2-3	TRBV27	CASSSKQQGRAADTQYF	TGTGCCAGCAGCTCAAAGCAACAGGGGAGGGCTGCAGATACGCAGTATTTT
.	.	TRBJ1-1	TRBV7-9	CASSRTVRGQNTEAFF	TGTGCCAGCAGCCGCACAGTGAGGGGACAAAACACTGAAGCTTTCTTT
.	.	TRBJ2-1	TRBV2	CASSEALSLTPFF	TGTGCCAGCAGTGAAGCGCTTAGTCTCACCCCGTTCTTC
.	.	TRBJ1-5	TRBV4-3	CASSQDPGQGKDPQHF	TGCGCCAGCAGCCAAGATCCAGGGCAGGGGAAAGATCCCCAGCATTTT
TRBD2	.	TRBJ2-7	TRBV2	CASSKRLAGSYEQYF	TGTGCCAGCAGTAAACGACTAGCGGGCTCCTACGAGCAGTACTTC
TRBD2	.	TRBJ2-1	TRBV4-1	CASSPWTSGSYNEQFF	TGCGCCAGCAGCCCCTGGACTAGCGGCTCCTACAATGAGCAGTTCTTC
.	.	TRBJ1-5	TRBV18	CASSPESRPYQPQHF	TGTGCCAGCTCACCGGAGTCGAGGCCTTATCAGCCCCAGCATTTT
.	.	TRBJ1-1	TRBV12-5	CASGPGLTNTEAFF	TGTGCTAGTGGTCCCGGACTGACGAACACTGAAGCTTTCTTT
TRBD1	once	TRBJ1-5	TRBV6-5	CASRGTGDQPQHF	TGTGCCAGCAGAGGGACAGGGGATCAGCCCCAGCATTTT
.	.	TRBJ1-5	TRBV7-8	CASTLAPDQPQHF	TGTGCCAGCACCCTAGCGCCCGATCAGCCCCAGCATTTT
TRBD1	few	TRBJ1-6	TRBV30	CAWSEVFYLQGYNSPLHF	TGTGCCTGGAGTGAGGTTTTCTACCTACAGGGGTATAATTCACCCCTCCACTTT
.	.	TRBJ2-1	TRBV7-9	CASSSGEREQFF	TGTGCCAGCAGCTCAGGGGAGAGAGAGCAGTTCTTC
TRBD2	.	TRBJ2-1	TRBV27	CASRGLAGRNEQFF	TGTGCCAGCAGGGGACTAGCGGGACGAAATGAGCAGTTCTTC
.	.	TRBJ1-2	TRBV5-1	CASSTGTGVGYGYTF	TGCGCCAGCAGCACGGGGACGGGGGTCGGGTATGGCTACACCTTC
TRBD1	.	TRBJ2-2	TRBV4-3	CASSQGNRGNTGELFF	TGCGCCAGCAGCCAGGGGAACAGGGGAAACACCGGGGAGCTGTTTTTT
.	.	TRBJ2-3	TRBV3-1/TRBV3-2	CASSQAGDQADTQYF	TGTGCCAGCAGCCAAGCGGGAGATCAGGCAGATACGCAGTATTTT
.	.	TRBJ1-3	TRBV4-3	CASSQEGRRGVEGNTIYF	TGCGCCAGCAGCCAAGAGGGAAGGCGGGGAGTAGAGGGAAACACCATATATTTT
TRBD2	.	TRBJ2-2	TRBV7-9	CASSPGTSGRPGELFF	TGTGCCAGCAGCCCAGGGACTAGCGGGAGACCCGGGGAGCTGTTTTTT
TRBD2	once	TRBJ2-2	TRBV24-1	CATSDFGGTSGRAISGELFF	TGTGCCACCAGTGATTTCGGCGGGACTAGCGGGAGGGCCATTAGCGGGGAGCTGTTTTTT
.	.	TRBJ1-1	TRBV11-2	CASSLGGGAWNTEAFF	TGTGCCAGCAGCCTAGGTGGGGGGGCCTGGAACACTGAAGCTTTCTTT